This T cell receptor (beta chain) originates from a study of OX40 agonist ivuxolimab in advanced cancers. Patients were ineligible given autoimmune disease history or systemic immunosuppression. Measured with immunoSEQ multiplex PCR; TCRdb has only the in-frame clones, and not every one. Altogether about 47,000 clones are present, approximately 81% being singletons, with the ten largest covering approximately 22%. This CDR3 is 16 amino acids long. V was trimmed by 6 bases and J by 3 bases, leaving 18 bases between them. The germline CDR1 and CDR2 sequences are ENHRY and SYGVKD. Sequences were derived from CD4+ or CD8+ T cells sorted from blood, sampled in a trial of the OX40 agonist ivuxolimab. The chain has TRBV10-3 and TRBJ2-1; D possibly corresponds to TRBD2 (6 bases). The clonotype originates from an adult with an advanced solid tumor such as melanoma, head and neck, liver or kidney cancer. The CDR3 nucleotides read TGTGCCATCAGCCGGGAGTTGCAGGGAGACTACAATGAGCAGTTCTTC. Translated: CAISRELQGDYNEQFF.